This T cell receptor (beta chain) was sequenced in a study of T cells after posttransplantation cyclophosphamide. The repertoire was sequenced with immunoSEQ multiplex PCR; TCRdb's copy has only in-frame clones and lacks some. The sample includes about 22,000 clones, approximately 73% of them seen just once. Trimming shortened V by 6 bases and J by 0 bases, and 17 bases separated the two germline ends. Germline CDR1 and CDR2: SNHLY and FYNNEI. CDR3 size: 16 residues. The material sequenced was memory CD4+ T cells sorted from PBMCs. This TCR derives from a woman aged 55-70 years in good health, CMV-negative, and a related stem cell transplant donor. The chain recombines TRBV2 with TRBJ1-2, with D possibly matching TRBD1 (5 bases). The CDR3 DNA reads as TGTGCCAGCAGAAGAACCCCACAGGCGGCTAACTATGGCTACACCTTC. Translated: CASRRTPQAANYGYTF.